This T cell receptor beta chain was captured by sequencing in a study of early T cells in non-severe SARS-CoV-2 infection. Study context: The chains were unpaired, and the sequenced material was bulk RNA from unsorted whole blood. Study-level points and caveats: CD4 and private specificities were missed by VDJdb matching, which favored anti-spike CD8 responses.

In its sample, this clonotype was seen a few times. Its antigen is unidentified. The V gene lost 5 bases and the J gene lost 0 bases, with 16 bases spanning the gap. The CDR3 has 16 amino acids. Looked up from germline, CDR1 is MNHNY and CDR2 is SVGAGI (reference sequence). In the library, individual cDNA molecules carried attached unique molecular identifiers. TCRdb recomputed calls from the 5' RACE reads with MiXCR, one row per CDR3 protein. The sample lists 25,000 to 35,000 distinct CDR3 sequences, 5.1% occurring once. Material for sequencing was whole blood. V and J are TRBV6-6 and TRBJ2-5; a weak D match, TRBD2 (5 bases). The source is an adult who was a healthcare worker with PCR-confirmed SARS-CoV-2 infection or an uninfected control (not recorded which). The CDR3 loop is CASSPRGGEYQETQYF. CDR3 coding DNA: TGTGCCAGCAGTCCACGTGGAGGAGAGTACCAAGAGACCCAGTACTTC.